The clone carrying this T cell receptor (beta chain) was observed at least ten times. Its specificity is not known. These data belong to a study of regulatory T cells in long-lasting Graves disease. Time point reported: newly diagnosed GD, antithyroid drugs for less than 3 months. The TCR library used RNA extracted from PBMCs. The study, taken as a whole, reports: Public clonotype sharing was higher in persistent than newly diagnosed patients.

The authors built TCR beta libraries using iRepertoire HTBI primers and Arm-PCR of CDR3 regions. TCRdb independently ran MiXCR on the multiplex PCR reads; one entry per CDR3 protein. This sample has some 400,000 distinct CDR3 sequences, with just under 15% found just once. These sequences were also reported in another study, on T cells in Graves' hyperthyroidism and ophthalmopathy. From that report: The HTBI primer set drove a first-round RT-PCR of the TCR CDR3.

The origin of this receptor is a woman younger than 45 with Graves disease. This specimen consisted of peripheral blood mononuclear cells (PBMCs), obtained at new diagnosis, from a patient treated with antithyroid drugs.

CDR3 protein: CASSSGPRETQYF. In DNA form, the CDR3 reads TGTGCCAGCAGCTCGGGGCCGAGGGAGACCCAGTACTTC. The genes are TRBV7-3 and TRBJ2-5; TRBD1 or TRBD2 may be the D gene (5 bases each). Trimming removed 4 bases at V and 5 bases at J, with 11 bases between. The germline V gene encodes CDR1 SGHTA and CDR2 FQGTGA. This CDR3 has 13 amino acids. Filled out from reference TRBV7-3 and TRBJ2-5, the complete variable domain reads GAGVSQTPSNKVTEKGKYVELRCDPISGHTALYWYRQSLGQGPEFLIYFQGTGAADDSGLPNDRFFAVRPEGSVSTLKIQRTERGDSAVYLCASSSGPRETQYFGPGTRLLVL.